This T cell receptor beta chain originates from a study of blood T cell repertoires in COVID-19. Study details: For recovered donors of Cohort 3, there were two negative PCRs, clearance, or symptom resolution.

The CDR3 spans 17 residues. Germline-derived CDR1 and CDR2 are LNHDA and SQIVND (reference sequence). V was clipped by 5 bases and J by 6 bases; unmatched bases: 15. Participant ages covered about 18 to 89 years across about two dozen US areas. Per the original methods: Reference gene primer amplification in the assay estimated nucleated cell counts. Libraries were prepared by immunoSEQ multiplex PCR; TCRdb keeps only in-frame clonotypes and omits some of them. The D gene and trimming were derived from the DNA, and the V and J assignments and clone size from that table. Of under 200,000 clones listed, 86% were seen once; the top ten hold approximately 23%.

The TCR comes from a woman aged 40-49 years in a cohort exposed to, infected with or recovered from COVID-19 (not recorded which). The sequenced sample was PBMCs or T cells enriched from blood (not recorded which). The chain couples TRBV19 to TRBJ2-1; 8 bases are shared with TRBD2. In DNA, the CDR3 is TGTGCCAGTAGTGTACTAGCGGAACGGGAGCGACCCAATGAGCAGTTCTTC. It translates to CASSVLAERERPNEQFF.